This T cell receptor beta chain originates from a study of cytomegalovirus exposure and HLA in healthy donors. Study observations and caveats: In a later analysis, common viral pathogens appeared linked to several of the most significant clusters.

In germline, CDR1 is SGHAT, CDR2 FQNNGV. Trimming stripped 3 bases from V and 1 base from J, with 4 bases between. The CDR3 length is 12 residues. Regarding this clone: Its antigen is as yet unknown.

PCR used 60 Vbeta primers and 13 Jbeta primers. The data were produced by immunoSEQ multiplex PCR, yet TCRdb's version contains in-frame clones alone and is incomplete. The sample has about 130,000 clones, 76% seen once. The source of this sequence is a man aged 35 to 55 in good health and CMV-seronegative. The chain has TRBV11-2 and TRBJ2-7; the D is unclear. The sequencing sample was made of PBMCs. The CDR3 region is CASSLTSYEQYF. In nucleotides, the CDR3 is TGTGCCAGCAGCTTGACTTCCTACGAGCAGTACTTC.